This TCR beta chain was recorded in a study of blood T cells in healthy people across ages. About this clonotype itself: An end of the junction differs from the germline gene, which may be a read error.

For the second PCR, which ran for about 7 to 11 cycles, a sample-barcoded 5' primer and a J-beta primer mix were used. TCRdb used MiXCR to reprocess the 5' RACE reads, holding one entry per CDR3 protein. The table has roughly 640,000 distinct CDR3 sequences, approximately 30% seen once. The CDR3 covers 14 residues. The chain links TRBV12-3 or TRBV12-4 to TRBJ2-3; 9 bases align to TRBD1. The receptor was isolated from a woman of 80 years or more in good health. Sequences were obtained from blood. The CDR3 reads CASSLTGGADAQYF. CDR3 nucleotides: TGTGCCAGCAGTTTGACAGGGGGAGCAGATGCGCAGTATTTT.